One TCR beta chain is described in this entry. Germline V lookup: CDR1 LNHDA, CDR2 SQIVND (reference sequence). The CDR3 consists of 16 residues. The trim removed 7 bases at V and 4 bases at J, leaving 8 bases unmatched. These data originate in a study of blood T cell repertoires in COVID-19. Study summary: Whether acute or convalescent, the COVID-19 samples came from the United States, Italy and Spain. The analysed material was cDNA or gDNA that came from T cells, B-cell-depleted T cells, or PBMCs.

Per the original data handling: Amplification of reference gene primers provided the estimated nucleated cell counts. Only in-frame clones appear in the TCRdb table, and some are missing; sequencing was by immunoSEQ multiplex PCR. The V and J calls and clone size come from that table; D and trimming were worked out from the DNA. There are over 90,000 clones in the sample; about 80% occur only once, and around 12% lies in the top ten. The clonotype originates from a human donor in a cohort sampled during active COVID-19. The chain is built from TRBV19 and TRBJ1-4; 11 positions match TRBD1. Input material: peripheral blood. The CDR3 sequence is CASIRTGGIDNEKLFF. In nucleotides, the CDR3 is TGTGCCAGTATTCGGACAGGGGGCATAGATAATGAAAAACTGTTTTTT.